This T cell receptor (beta chain) stems from a study of T cell repertoires in cytomegalovirus infection. About the study: Signatures in public TCR beta sequences pointed to both CMV infection and matching HLA type.

V gave up 6 bases and J gave up 5 bases; unmatched junction bases: 4. The germline CDR1 and CDR2 sequences are LGHNT and FRNRAP. This CDR3 spans 13 amino acids. Via MiXCR, TCRdb re-called the reads, giving one row per CDR3 protein. Altogether 100,000 or so distinct CDR3 sequences are present, less than 55% being singletons, with the ten largest covering approximately 74%. This clonotype was observed once. Antigen unknown. This specimen consisted of CD8+ T cells from cultured PBMCs, obtained from culture after CMV antigen stimulation. The chain recombines TRBV12-5 with TRBJ1-5, with 7 bases identical to TRBD1. This clonotype originated in a human donor in good health (CMV status not recorded). Some clones in this sample may be carry-over from other donors' samples. CDR3 bases: TGTGCTAGTGGATCTACAGGGGATCAGCCCCAGCATTTT. As protein: CASGSTGDQPQHF.